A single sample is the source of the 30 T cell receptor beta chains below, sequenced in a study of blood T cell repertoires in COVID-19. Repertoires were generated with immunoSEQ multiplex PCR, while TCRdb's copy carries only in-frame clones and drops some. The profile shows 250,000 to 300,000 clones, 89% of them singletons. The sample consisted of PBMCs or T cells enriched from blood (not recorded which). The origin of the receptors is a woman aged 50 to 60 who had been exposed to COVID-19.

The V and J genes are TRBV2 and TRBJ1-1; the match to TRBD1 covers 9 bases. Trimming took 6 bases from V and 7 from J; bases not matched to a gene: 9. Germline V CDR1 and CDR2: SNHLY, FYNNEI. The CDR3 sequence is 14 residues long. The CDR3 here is CASSPRTGVGEAFF. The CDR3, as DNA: TGTGCCAGCAGCCCCAGGACAGGGGTCGGTGAAGCTTTCTTT.

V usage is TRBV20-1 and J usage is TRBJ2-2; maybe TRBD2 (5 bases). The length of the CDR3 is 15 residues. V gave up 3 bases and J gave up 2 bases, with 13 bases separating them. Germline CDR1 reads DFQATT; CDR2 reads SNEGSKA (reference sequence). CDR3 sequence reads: CSASREGQNTGELFF. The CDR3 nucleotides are TGCAGTGCTAGTCGAGAGGGTCAAAACACCGGGGAGCTGTTTTTT.

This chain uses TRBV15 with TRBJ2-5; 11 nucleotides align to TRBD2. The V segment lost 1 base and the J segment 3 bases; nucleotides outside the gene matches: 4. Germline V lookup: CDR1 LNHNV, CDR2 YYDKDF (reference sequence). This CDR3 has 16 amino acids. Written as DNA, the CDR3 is TGTGCCACCAGCAGAGTGGAACTAGCGGGGGAAGAGACCCAGTACTTC. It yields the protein CATSRVELAGEETQYF.

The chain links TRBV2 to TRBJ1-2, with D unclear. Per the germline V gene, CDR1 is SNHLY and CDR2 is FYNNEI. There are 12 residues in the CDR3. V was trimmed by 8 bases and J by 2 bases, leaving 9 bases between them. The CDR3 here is CASAYSNYGYTF. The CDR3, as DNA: TGTGCCAGCGCCTATTCCAACTATGGCTACACCTTC.

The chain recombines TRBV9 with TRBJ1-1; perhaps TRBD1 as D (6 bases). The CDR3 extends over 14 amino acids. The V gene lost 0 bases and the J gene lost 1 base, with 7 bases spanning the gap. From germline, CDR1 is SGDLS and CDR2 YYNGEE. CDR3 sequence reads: CASSVGTENTEAFF. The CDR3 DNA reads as TGTGCCAGCAGCGTAGGGACAGAGAACACTGAAGCTTTCTTT.

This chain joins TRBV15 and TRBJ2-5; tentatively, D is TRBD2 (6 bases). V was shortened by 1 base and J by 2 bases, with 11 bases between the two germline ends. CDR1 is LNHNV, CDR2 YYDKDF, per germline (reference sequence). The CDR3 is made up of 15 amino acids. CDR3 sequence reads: CATSRAPAGQETQYF. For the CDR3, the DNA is TGTGCCACCAGCAGAGCCCCTGCGGGGCAAGAGACCCAGTACTTC.

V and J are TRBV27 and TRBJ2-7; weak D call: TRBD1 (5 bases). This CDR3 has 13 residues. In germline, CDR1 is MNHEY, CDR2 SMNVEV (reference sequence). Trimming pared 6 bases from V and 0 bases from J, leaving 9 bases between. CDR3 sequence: CASSQGASYEQYF. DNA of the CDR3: TGTGCCAGCAGCCAAGGGGCCTCCTACGAGCAGTACTTC.

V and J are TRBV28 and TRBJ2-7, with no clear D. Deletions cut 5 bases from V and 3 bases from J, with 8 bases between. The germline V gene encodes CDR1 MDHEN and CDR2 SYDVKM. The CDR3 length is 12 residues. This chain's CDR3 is CASSDPGYEQYF. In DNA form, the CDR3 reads TGTGCCAGCAGTGACCCAGGCTACGAGCAGTACTTC.

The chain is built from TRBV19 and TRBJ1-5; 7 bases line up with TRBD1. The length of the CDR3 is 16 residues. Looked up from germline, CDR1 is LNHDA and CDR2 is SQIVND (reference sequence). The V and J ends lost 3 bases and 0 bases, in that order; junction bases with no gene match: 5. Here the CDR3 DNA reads TGTGCCAGTAGTATCACCGGGACAGATAGCAATCAGCCCCAGCATTTT. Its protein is CASSITGTDSNQPQHF.

CDR3 sequence reads: CAWSVRAWAGTGANVLTF. CDR3 DNA sequence: TGTGCCTGGAGTGTACGGGCGTGGGCAGGGACTGGGGCCAACGTCCTGACTTTC. The V call is TRBV30, the J call TRBJ2-6; the D gene is possibly TRBD1 (5 bases). The germline CDR1 and CDR2 sequences are GTSNPN and SVGIG (reference sequence). The CDR3 spans 18 residues. V gave up 0 bases and J gave up 2 bases, with 17 bases separating them. The variable domain in full, completed from reference TRBV30 and TRBJ2-6, reads SQTIHQWPATLVQPVGSPLSLECTVEGTSNPNLYWYRQAAGRGLQLLFYSVGIGQISSEVPQNLSASRPQDRQFILSSKKLLLSDSGFYLCAWSVRAWAGTGANVLTFGAGSRLTVL.

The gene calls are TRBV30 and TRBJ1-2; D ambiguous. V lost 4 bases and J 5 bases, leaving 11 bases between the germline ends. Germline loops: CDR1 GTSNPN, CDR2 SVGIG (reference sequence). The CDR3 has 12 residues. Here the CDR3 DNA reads TGTGCCTGGACCCTAGGTGGATATGGCTACACCTTC. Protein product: CAWTLGGYGYTF. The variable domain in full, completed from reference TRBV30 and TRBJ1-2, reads SQTIHQWPATLVQPVGSPLSLECTVEGTSNPNLYWYRQAAGRGLQLLFYSVGIGQISSEVPQNLSASRPQDRQFILSSKKLLLSDSGFYLCAWTLGGYGYTFGSGTRLTVV.

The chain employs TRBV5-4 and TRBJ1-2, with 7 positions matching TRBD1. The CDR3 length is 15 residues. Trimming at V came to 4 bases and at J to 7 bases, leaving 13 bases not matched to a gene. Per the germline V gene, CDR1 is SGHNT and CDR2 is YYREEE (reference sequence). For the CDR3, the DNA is TGTGCCAGCAGCGCCCACCTGACAGGGTTGAGTGGCTACACCTTC. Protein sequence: CASSAHLTGLSGYTF. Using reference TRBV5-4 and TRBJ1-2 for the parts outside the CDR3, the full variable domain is ETGVTQSPTHLIKTRGQQVTLRCSSQSGHNTVSWYQQALGQGPQFIFQYYREEENGRGNFPPRFSGLQFPNYSSELNVNALELDDSALYLCASSAHLTGLSGYTFGSGTRLTVV.

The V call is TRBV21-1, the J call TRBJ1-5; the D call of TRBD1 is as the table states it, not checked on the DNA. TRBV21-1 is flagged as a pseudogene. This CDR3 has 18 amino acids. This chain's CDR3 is CASSSATGGDVSNQPQHF. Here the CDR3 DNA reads TGTGCCAGCAGCTCGGCGACAGGGGGCGATGTGAGCAATCAGCCCCAGCATTTT.

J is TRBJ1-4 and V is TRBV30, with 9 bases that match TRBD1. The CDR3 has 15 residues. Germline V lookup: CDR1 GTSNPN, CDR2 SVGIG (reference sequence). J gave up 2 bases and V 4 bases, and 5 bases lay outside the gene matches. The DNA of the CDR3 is TGTGCCTGGATCAAACAGGGGGCTACTAATGAAAAACTGTTTTTT. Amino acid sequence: CAWIKQGATNEKLFF.

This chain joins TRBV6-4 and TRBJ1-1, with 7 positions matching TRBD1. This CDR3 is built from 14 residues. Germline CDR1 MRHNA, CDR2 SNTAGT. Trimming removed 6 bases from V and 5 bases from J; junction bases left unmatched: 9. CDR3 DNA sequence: TGTGCCAGCAGAATCAGACAGGGTGGTACTGAAGCTTTCTTT. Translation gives CASRIRQGGTEAFF.

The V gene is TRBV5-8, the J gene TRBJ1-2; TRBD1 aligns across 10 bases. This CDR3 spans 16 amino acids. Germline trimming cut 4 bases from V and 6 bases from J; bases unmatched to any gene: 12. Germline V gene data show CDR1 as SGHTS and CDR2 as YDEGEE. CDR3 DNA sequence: TGTGCCAGCAGCGCCCGAAGACAGGGGGCGCGGGATGGCTACACCTTC. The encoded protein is CASSARRQGARDGYTF.

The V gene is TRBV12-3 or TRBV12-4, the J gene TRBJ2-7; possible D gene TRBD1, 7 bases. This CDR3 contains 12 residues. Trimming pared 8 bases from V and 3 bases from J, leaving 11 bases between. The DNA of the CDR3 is TGTGCCAGCGGGCAGGGGGGCTACGAGCAGTACTTC. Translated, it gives CASGQGGYEQYF.

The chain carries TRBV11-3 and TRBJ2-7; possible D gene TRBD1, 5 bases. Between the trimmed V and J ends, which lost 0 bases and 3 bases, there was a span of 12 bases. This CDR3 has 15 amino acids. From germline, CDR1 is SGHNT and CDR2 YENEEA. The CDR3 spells CASSLDTGSFYEQYF. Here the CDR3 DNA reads TGTGCCAGCAGCTTAGACACAGGTTCATTCTACGAGCAGTACTTC.

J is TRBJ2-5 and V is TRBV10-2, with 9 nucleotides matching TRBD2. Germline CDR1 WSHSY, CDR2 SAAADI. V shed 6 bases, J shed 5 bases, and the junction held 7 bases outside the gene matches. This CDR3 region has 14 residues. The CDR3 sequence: CASSRGGAGETQYF. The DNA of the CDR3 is TGCGCCAGCAGCCGCGGGGGGGCCGGGGAGACCCAGTACTTC.

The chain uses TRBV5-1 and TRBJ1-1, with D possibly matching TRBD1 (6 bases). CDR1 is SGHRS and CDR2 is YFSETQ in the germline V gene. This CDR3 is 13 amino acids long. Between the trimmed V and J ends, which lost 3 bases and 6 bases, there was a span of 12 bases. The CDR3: CASSSPGQSEAFF. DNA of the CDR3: TGCGCCAGCAGCTCCCCAGGACAGTCTGAAGCTTTCTTT.

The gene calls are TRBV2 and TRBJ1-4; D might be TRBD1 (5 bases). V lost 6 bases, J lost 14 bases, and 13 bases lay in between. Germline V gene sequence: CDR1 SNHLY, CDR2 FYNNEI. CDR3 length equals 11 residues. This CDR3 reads CASSDRGFLFF. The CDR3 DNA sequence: TGTGCCAGCAGCGATCGGGGGTTTCTGTTTTTT.

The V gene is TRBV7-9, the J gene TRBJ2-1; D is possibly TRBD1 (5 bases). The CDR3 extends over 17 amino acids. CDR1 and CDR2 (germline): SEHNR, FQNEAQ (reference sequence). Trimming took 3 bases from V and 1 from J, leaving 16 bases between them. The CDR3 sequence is CASSLATGLLSYNEQFF. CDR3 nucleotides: TGTGCCAGCAGCTTGGCCACAGGTCTGTTGTCCTACAATGAGCAGTTCTTC.

DNA of the CDR3: TGTGCCAGCAGACGGGACAGAAACAATTCACCCCTCCACTTT. Translated: CASRRDRNNSPLHF. The chain is built from TRBV28 and TRBJ1-6; 7 bases map to TRBD1. Germline V gives CDR1 MDHEN, CDR2 SYDVKM. J lost 7 bases, V lost 6 bases, and 6 bases had no gene match. The CDR3 consists of 14 residues.

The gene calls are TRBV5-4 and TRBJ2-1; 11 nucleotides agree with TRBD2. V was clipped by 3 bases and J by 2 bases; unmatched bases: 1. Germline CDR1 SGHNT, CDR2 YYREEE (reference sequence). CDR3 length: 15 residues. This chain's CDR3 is CASSSTSGTYNEQFF. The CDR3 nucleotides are TGTGCCAGCAGCTCGACTAGCGGGACCTACAATGAGCAGTTCTTC.

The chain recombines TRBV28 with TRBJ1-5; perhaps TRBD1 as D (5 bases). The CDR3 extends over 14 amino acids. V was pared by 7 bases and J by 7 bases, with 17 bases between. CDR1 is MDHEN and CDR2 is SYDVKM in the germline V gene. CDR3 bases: TGTGCCAGCAAGGGCAGCGGGACGGGGCAGCCCCAGCATTTT. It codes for CASKGSGTGQPQHF. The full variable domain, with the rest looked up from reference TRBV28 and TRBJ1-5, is DVKVTQSSRYLVKRTGEKVFLECVQDMDHENMFWYRQDPGLGLRLIYFSYDVKMKEKGDIPEGYSVSREKKERFSLILESASTNQTSMYLCASKGSGTGQPQHFGDGTRLSIL.

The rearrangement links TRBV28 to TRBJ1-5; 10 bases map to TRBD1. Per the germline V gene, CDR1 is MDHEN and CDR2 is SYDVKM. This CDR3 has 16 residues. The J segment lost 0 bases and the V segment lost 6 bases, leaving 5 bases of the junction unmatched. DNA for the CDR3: TGTGCCAGCAGGGGCGGACAGGGGGATAGCAATCAGCCCCAGCATTTT. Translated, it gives CASRGGQGDSNQPQHF.

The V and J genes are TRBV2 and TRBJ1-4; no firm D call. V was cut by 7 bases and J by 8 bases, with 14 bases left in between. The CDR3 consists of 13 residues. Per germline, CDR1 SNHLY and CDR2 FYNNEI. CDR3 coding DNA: TGTGCCAGCATACCATCGAGCGCCGAAAAACTGTTTTTT. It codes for CASIPSSAEKLFF. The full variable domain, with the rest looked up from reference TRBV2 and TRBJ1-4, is EPEVTQTPSHQVTQMGQEVILRCVPISNHLYFYWYRQILGQKVEFLVSFYNNEISEKSEIFDDQFSVERPDGSNFTLKIRSTKLEDSAMYFCASIPSSAEKLFFGSGTQLSVL.

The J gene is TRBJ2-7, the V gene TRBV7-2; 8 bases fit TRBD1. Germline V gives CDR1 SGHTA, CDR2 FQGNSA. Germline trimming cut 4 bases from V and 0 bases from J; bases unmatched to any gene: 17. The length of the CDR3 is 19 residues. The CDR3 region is CASSSRTGKQSAGSYEQYF. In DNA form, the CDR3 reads TGTGCCAGCAGCTCCCGGACAGGGAAGCAATCCGCTGGCTCCTACGAGCAGTACTTC.

In nucleotides, the CDR3 is TGTGCCAGTAGTATTGTAGGGGGCCCCTACGAGCAGTACTTC. This translates into CASSIVGGPYEQYF. The J gene is TRBJ2-7, the V gene TRBV19, with 7 bases lining up with TRBD1. This CDR3 spans 14 amino acids. V lost 3 bases, J lost 2 bases, and 4 bases stayed unmatched. The germline V gene encodes CDR1 LNHDA and CDR2 SQIVND (reference sequence).

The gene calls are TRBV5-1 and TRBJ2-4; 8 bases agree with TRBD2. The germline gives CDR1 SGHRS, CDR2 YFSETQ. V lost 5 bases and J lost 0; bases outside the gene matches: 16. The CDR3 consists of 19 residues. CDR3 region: CASSKRTSRTAIAKNIQYF. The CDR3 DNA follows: TGCGCCAGCAGTAAAAGGACTAGCAGGACTGCTATAGCCAAAAACATTCAGTACTTC.